This section outlines one T cell receptor beta chain sequence together with its context. Original processing notes: It was from reference gene primer amplification that nucleated cell counts were estimated. The data were produced by immunoSEQ multiplex PCR, yet TCRdb's version contains in-frame clones alone and is incomplete. V, J and clone size derive from that table, while D and trimming were established from the DNA sequence. The sample lists around 250,000 clones, roughly nine tenths occurring once. Germline values: CDR1 SGHTA, CDR2 FQGNSA. This CDR3 has 15 residues. Losses at the gene ends were 1 base for V and 4 bases for J; bases not matched to a gene: 5. The source of the sample is a study of blood T cell repertoires in COVID-19.

The sample comprised peripheral blood. The J gene is TRBJ1-1, the V gene TRBV7-2; 8 nucleotides align to TRBD1. The origin of this receptor is a man in his 60s with acute or convalescent COVID-19. CDR3 DNA: TGTGCCAGCAGCTTAGACGGACAGGGATCCACTGAAGCTTTCTTT. Protein sequence: CASSLDGQGSTEAFF.